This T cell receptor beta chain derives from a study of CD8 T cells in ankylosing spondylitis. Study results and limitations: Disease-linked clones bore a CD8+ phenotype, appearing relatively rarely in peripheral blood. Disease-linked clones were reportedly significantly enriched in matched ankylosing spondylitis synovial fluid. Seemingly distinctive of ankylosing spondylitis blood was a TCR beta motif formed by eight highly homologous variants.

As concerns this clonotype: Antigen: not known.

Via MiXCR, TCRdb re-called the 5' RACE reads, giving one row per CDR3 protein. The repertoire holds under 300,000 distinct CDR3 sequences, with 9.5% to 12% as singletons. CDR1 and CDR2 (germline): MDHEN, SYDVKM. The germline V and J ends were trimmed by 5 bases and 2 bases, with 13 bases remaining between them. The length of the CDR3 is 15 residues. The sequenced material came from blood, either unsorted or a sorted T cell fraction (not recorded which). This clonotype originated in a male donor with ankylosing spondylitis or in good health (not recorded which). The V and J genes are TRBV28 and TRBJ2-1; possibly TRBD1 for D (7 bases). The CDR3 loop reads CASSPQGEAYNEQFF. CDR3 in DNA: TGTGCCAGCAGTCCCCAGGGGGAGGCCTACAATGAGCAGTTCTTC.